This is a list of T cell receptor beta chains from one sample in a study of identical twins. TCRdb re-called the 5' RACE reads with MiXCR, one entry per CDR3 protein. Among nearly 900,000 distinct CDR3 sequences listed, over 9% were seen once. The same data also went into a second study, on yellow fever vaccine responses in identical twins.

The sequenced material came from PBMCs. All receptors come from a woman under 30 in good health. Each CDR3 is given with its conserved first and last residue. D genes are given only for firm matches. Some rows have no size entry. The others give once, few or many, or a class for an expanded clone.

cdr3_nt cdr3_aa clone_size d_call j_call v_call
TGCAGCGCCCGACAGGATAAAAAACTGTTTTTT CSARQDKKLFF . . TRBJ1-4 TRBV29-1
TGCAGTGCTAGTCTCCCAGGGGGATATCAGCCCCAGCATTTT CSASLPGGYQPQHF . TRBD1 TRBJ1-5 TRBV20-1
TGCAGCGTTGAAGGGACCAGGCAGTATGGCTACACCTTC CSVEGTRQYGYTF . . TRBJ1-2 TRBV29-1
TGTGCCAGCAGTCTTGGTGCTAGCCGAGCCAAAAACATTCAGTACTTC CASSLGASRAKNIQYF many . TRBJ2-4 TRBV12-3/TRBV12-4
TGTGCCAGCAGCTTAGTTATCCTAGCGGGACCGAACAATGAGCAGTTCTTC CASSLVILAGPNNEQFF few TRBD2 TRBJ2-1 TRBV7-8
TGTGCCAGCAGCTTACTCCCAGGCGGACTAGTCAAGGGGTCATCCACAGAGCAGTTCTTC CASSLLPGGLVKGSSTEQFF . TRBD2 TRBJ2-1 TRBV7-3
TGCAGTGCGGGGGAAGACAGGGTTCAGCAGCCCCAGCATTTT CSAGEDRVQQPQHF many TRBD1 TRBJ1-5 TRBV20-1
TGTGCCAGCAGCTTAGGTCAGATCCTCCTCTACGAGCAGTACTTC CASSLGQILLYEQYF few . TRBJ2-7 TRBV7-2
TGTGCCAGCAGCCAAGACGTAGGGGCTAATGAGCAGTTCTTC CASSQDVGANEQFF . . TRBJ2-1 TRBV3-1
TGCAGTTCGTTTGGAGGGTTTAATCAGCCCCAGCATTTT CSSFGGFNQPQHF . . TRBJ1-5 TRBV20-1
TGCAGTGCTAGAGATCCTGCGGGACCCCAAAACATTCAGTACTTC CSARDPAGPQNIQYF few . TRBJ2-4 TRBV20-1
TGTGCCAGCAGCTTGGGGGACAGGGCGACACGGAATTCACCCCTCCACTTT CASSLGDRATRNSPLHF few TRBD1 TRBJ1-6 TRBV5-5
TGCGCCAGCAGCCAGCACACAGGGGGCCGAGAGACCCAGTACTTC CASSQHTGGRETQYF . TRBD1 TRBJ2-5 TRBV4-1
TGTGCCAGCAGCCACAAGGACCGGGGTGGCTACACCTTC CASSHKDRGGYTF . . TRBJ1-2 TRBV3-1
TGTGCCAGCAGCCCTACAGGGGTCACCGTCGTCACTGAAGCTTTCTTT CASSPTGVTVVTEAFF few TRBD1 TRBJ1-1 TRBV3-1
TGTGCCAGCAGCTCCGGACAGGCCTACAATGAGCAGTTCTTC CASSSGQAYNEQFF many TRBD1 TRBJ2-1 TRBV7-2
TGCAGTGCTAGAGATCAGGGAGGGGGGACCCAGTACTTC CSARDQGGGTQYF . . TRBJ2-5 TRBV20-1
TGTGCCAGCAGACCTACTTGGACGGGGGAGGTTGAAGCTTTCTTT CASRPTWTGEVEAFF . . TRBJ1-1 TRBV6-1
TGTGCCAGCAGCTTAACCGCGGACGCCGGGGAGCTGTTTTTT CASSLTADAGELFF few . TRBJ2-2 TRBV7-3
TGCAGTGCTAGAGATCTAGCGGGAGGGGACTACAATGAGCAGTTCTTC CSARDLAGGDYNEQFF . TRBD2 TRBJ2-1 TRBV20-1
TGTGCCACCTCCGGGACAGGATCAACCTACGAGCAGTACTTC CATSGTGSTYEQYF . TRBD1 TRBJ2-7 TRBV24-1
TGTGCCAGCAGCTCCCAGGGCCCCGGCACCGGGGAGCTGTTTTTT CASSSQGPGTGELFF . . TRBJ2-2 TRBV7-8
TGTGCCAGCAGCTTAACGGTAGCGGGGTACAATGAGCAGTTCTTC CASSLTVAGYNEQFF few TRBD2 TRBJ2-1 TRBV5-6
TGTGCCAGTAGCTTAGCGGGGGTCATCCACGAGACCCAGTACTTC CASSLAGVIHETQYF few TRBD2 TRBJ2-5 TRBV6-2/TRBV6-3
TGCAGTGCCCCAGGCCTTGGCTATGGCTACACCTTC CSAPGLGYGYTF . . TRBJ1-2 TRBV20-1
TGCAGTGCTAGAATAGGACAGCTCATGAGTAAGACCCAGTACTTC CSARIGQLMSKTQYF few . TRBJ2-5 TRBV20-1